Listed here are 14 T cell receptor beta chains from one sample, sequenced in a study of blood T cells in healthy people across ages. For the second PCR, which ran for 7 to 11 cycles, a sample-barcoded 5' primer and a J-beta primer mix were used. One entry per CDR3 protein, called by TCRdb with MiXCR from the 5' RACE reads. Of roughly 800,000 distinct CDR3 sequences in the sample, roughly 64% were seen once. Sequenced: blood. These receptors originate from a man younger than 40 in good health.

The gene calls are TRBV7-9 and TRBJ2-3; D is possibly TRBD1 or TRBD2 (5 bases each). Per germline, CDR1 SEHNR and CDR2 FQNEAQ (reference sequence). The CDR3 sequence is 15 residues long. The V end was cut by 6 bases, the J end by 5 bases, with 18 bases between. The CDR3 loop is CASRRTGTRRDTQYF. The CDR3 nucleotides read TGTGCCAGCAGACGAACCGGGACGCGGAGAGATACGCAGTATTTT.

This clonotype occurred a few times. This chain links TRBV4-2 with TRBJ1-5, with TRBD1 matching over 7 bases. Germline V gives CDR1 LGHNA, CDR2 YNFKEQ. This CDR3 spans 14 amino acids. V trimming: 5 bases; J trimming: 4 bases; junction bases outside the gene matches: 5. The CDR3 here is CASSSTGENQPQHF. The CDR3 nucleotides read TGTGCCAGCAGCTCCACAGGGGAAAATCAGCCCCAGCATTTT.

With regard to this clonotype: A read error may produce the germline difference seen at one junction end. The chain couples TRBV29-1 to TRBJ2-2; 7 positions agree with TRBD1. From germline, CDR1 is SQVTM and CDR2 ANQGSEA. The CDR3 totals 14 residues. The DNA for the CDR3 is TGCAGCGCCCGGACAGGACCGAACGCCGGGGAGCTGTTTTTT. This encodes CSARTGPNAGELFF.

The chain employs TRBV20-1 and TRBJ2-1; TRBD2 is a possible D gene (5 bases). Deletions cut 6 bases from V and 10 bases from J, with 22 bases between. Per the germline V gene, CDR1 is DFQATT and CDR2 is SNEGSKA (reference sequence). This CDR3 is built from 14 residues. The CDR3 protein is CSATTSVARAEQFF. The CDR3 DNA reads as TGCAGTGCCACTACCTCCGTCGCGAGGGCGGAGCAGTTCTTC.

The V and J genes are TRBV5-1 and TRBJ2-1; the D is unclear. Deletions cut 4 bases from V and 4 bases from J, with 9 bases between. Looked up from germline, CDR1 is SGHRS and CDR2 is YFSETQ. The CDR3 loop spans 13 amino acids. CDR3 sequence reads: CASSVMQYNEQFF. In DNA, the CDR3 is TGCGCCAGCAGCGTGATGCAGTACAATGAGCAGTTCTTC.

This clonotype was counted only a few times. The V gene is TRBV6-5, the J gene TRBJ2-1, with D possibly matching TRBD1 (5 bases). The DNA end is a closer match to TRBJ2-7, so the J assignment may be wrong. The germline V gene encodes CDR1 MNHEY and CDR2 SVGAGI. The CDR3 spans 12 residues. CDR3 coding DNA: TGTGCCAGCAGTGGCCAAGACAGCGAGCAGTACTTC. As protein: CASSGQDSEQYF.

This clonotype was seen a handful of times. CDR3 nucleotides: TGCAGTGCTAGTCCCTTAGAAATGGCGGTCCAAGAGACCCAGTACTTC. As protein: CSASPLEMAVQETQYF. The V gene is TRBV20-1, the J gene TRBJ2-5; D is unclear. The V gene's germline CDR1 is DFQATT and CDR2 SNEGSKA (reference sequence). V dropped 3 bases and J dropped 1 base, with 18 bases sitting between them. The CDR3 covers 16 residues.

V is TRBV29-1 and J is TRBJ1-1; D is unresolved. Germline V gene data show CDR1 as SQVTM and CDR2 as ANQGSEA. There are 12 residues in the CDR3. This CDR3 is CSPGAVNTEAFF. CDR3 DNA: TGCAGTCCGGGTGCAGTGAACACTGAAGCTTTCTTT.

The chain uses TRBV29-1 and TRBJ2-5; D ambiguous. Germline CDR1 is SQVTM and CDR2 is ANQGSEA. This CDR3 is built from 13 residues. Trimming cost V 7 bases and J 7 bases, with 19 bases left between them. The CDR3 DNA reads as TGCAGCGCACGATTGGATAGACGAGGGACCCAGTACTTC. This codes for CSARLDRRGTQYF.

The gene calls are TRBV20-1 and TRBJ2-1, with D possibly being TRBD1 (5 bases). The germline V gene has CDR1 DFQATT and CDR2 SNEGSKA (reference sequence). This CDR3 has 13 residues. Trimming took off 5 bases at V and 1 base at J, with 9 bases between the two ends. The CDR3 protein is CSAERQSYNEQFF. Written as DNA, the CDR3 is TGCAGTGCTGAAAGACAGTCCTACAATGAGCAGTTCTTC.

This chain uses TRBV7-3 with TRBJ1-4; tentatively, D is TRBD1 (5 bases). The germline V gene encodes CDR1 SGHTA and CDR2 FQGTGA. The CDR3 has 15 residues. Trimming cost V 4 bases and J 5 bases, with 14 bases left between them. This CDR3 is CASSSIGGVNEKLFF. As DNA, the CDR3 is TGTGCCAGCAGCTCTATAGGAGGGGTAAATGAAAAACTGTTTTTT.

This clonotype appeared a few times. The chain couples TRBV7-8 to TRBJ2-1; D remains ambiguous. CDR3 length: 15 amino acids. Germline-derived CDR1 and CDR2 are SGHVS and FQNEAQ. Trimming left V 5 bases short and J 0 bases short, with 11 bases between. This CDR3 reads CASSPQSSSYNEQFF. The CDR3 DNA follows: TGTGCCAGCAGCCCGCAGAGCAGCTCCTACAATGAGCAGTTCTTC.

This clonotype was counted a single time. In DNA, the CDR3 is TGTGCCAGCAGTTTATCGAAGGGGATCACCCCAGATACGCAGTATTTT. Protein product: CASSLSKGITPDTQYF. This chain links TRBV27 with TRBJ2-3; the D gene is possibly TRBD1 (5 bases). Germline assignment: CDR1 MNHEY and CDR2 SMNVEV (reference sequence). The CDR3 has 16 residues. Trimming left V 0 bases short and J 4 bases short, with 14 bases between.

The chain is built from TRBV20-1 and TRBJ2-1; D ambiguous. With 1 base removed from V and 5 bases from J, the gap between germline ends came to 9 bases. The germline V gene has CDR1 DFQATT and CDR2 SNEGSKA (reference sequence). CDR3 length: 13 residues. The DNA for the CDR3 is TGCAGTGCTAGAGTACGACTCCACAATGAGCAGTTCTTC. It is translated as CSARVRLHNEQFF.